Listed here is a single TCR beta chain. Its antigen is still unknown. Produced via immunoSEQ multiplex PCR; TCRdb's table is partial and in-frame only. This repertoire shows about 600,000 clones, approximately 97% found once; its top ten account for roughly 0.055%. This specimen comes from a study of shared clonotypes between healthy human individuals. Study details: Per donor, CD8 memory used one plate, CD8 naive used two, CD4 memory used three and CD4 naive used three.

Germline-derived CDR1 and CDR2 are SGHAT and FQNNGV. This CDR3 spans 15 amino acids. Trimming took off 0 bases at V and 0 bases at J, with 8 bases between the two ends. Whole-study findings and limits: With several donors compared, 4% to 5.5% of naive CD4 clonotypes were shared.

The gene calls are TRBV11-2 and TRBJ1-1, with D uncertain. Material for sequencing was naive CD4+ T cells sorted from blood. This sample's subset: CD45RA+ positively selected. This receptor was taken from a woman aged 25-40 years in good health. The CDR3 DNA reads TGTGCCAGCAGCTTAGACTGGGTGTTGAACACTGAAGCTTTCTTT. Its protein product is CASSLDWVLNTEAFF.